These 16 T cell receptor beta chains came from one sample sequenced in a study of graft-versus-host responses after intestinal transplantation. The table came from immunoSEQ multiplex PCR; TCRdb's copy has only in-frame clones and leaves some out. Among tens of thousands of clones listed, over 80% were seen once. The specimen was PBMCs, collected 262 days after intestinal transplant. These receptors were collected from a human patient who received an intestinal transplant, so some T cells may come from the graft donor.

This clone came up once. This chain links TRBV19 with TRBJ1-2, with a tentative D call TRBD1 (6 bases). The germline V gene encodes CDR1 LNHDA and CDR2 SQIVND (reference sequence). The V end was cut by 9 bases, the J end by 1 base, with 18 bases between. The CDR3 length is 15 residues. The CDR3 nucleotides read TGTGCCAGACCCCAGGGGCGTTATCTTAACTATGGCTACACCTTC. Translating gives CARPQGRYLNYGYTF.

The chain links TRBV5-6 to TRBJ2-2, with 12 positions matching TRBD2. The CDR3 covers 16 residues. Germline V gives CDR1 SGHDT, CDR2 YYEEEE. Trimming cost V 2 bases and J 6 bases; bases outside gene matches: 5. The CDR3 spells CASSFVLAGGSGELFF. Here the CDR3 DNA reads TGTGCCAGCAGCTTTGTACTAGCGGGAGGTTCCGGGGAGCTGTTTTTT.

The CDR3 loop is CASSQASSMNTEAFF. The CDR3, as DNA: TGCGCCAGCAGCCAAGCCTCAAGTATGAACACTGAAGCTTTCTTT. V and J are TRBV4-1 and TRBJ1-1; D call uncertain. The CDR3 is 15 residues long. Germline-derived CDR1 and CDR2 are MGHRA and YSYEKL. V lost 1 base and J 0 bases, leaving 9 bases between the germline ends.

This CDR3 is CASSALTGVYEQYF. Here the CDR3 DNA reads TGCGCCAGCAGCGCCTTAACAGGGGTTTACGAGCAGTACTTC. This chain connects TRBV5-1 to TRBJ2-7; 7 bases match TRBD1. CDR3 length: 14 residues. Per germline, CDR1 SGHRS and CDR2 YFSETQ. The V gene end was trimmed by 4 bases and the J gene end by 4 bases; junction bases not matched to a gene: 8.

DNA for the CDR3: TGTGCCAGCAGCTTACGTGGGAGTAGCACAGATACGCAGTATTTT. Its protein product is CASSLRGSSTDTQYF. The chain has TRBV7-6 and TRBJ2-3, with D possibly matching TRBD2 (5 bases). From germline, CDR1 is SGHVS and CDR2 FNYEAQ. This CDR3 has 15 residues. Trimming removed 2 bases at V and 0 bases at J, with 9 bases between. Filled out from reference TRBV7-6 and TRBJ2-3, the complete variable domain reads GAGVSQSPRYKVTKRGQDVALRCDPISGHVSLYWYRQALGQGPEFLTYFNYEAQQDKSGLPNDRFSAERPEGSISTLTIQRTEQRDSAMYRCASSLRGSSTDTQYFGPGTRLTVL.

The chain links TRBV30 to TRBJ2-1, with D perhaps given as TRBD1 or TRBD2 (5 bases each). The V end lost 5 bases, the J end lost 8 bases, and 25 bases lay between the germline ends. Germline V gene sequence: CDR1 GTSNPN, CDR2 SVGIG (reference sequence). The CDR3 totals 16 residues. The CDR3 bases are TGTGCCTGGGACGCACCCATAGGGGCCGTCGGGGATGAGCAGTTCTTC. As protein: CAWDAPIGAVGDEQFF. Using reference TRBV30 and TRBJ2-1 for the parts outside the CDR3, the full variable domain is SQTIHQWPATLVQPVGSPLSLECTVEGTSNPNLYWYRQAAGRGLQLLFYSVGIGQISSEVPQNLSASRPQDRQFILSSKKLLLSDSGFYLCAWDAPIGAVGDEQFFGPGTRLTVL.

By sample fraction, this clone is medium-sized. V usage is TRBV11-2 and J usage is TRBJ2-1; D is possibly TRBD2 (7 bases). This CDR3 contains 17 residues. Per the germline V gene, CDR1 is SGHAT and CDR2 is FQNNGV. V lost 5 bases to trimming and J lost 2 bases, with 19 bases between them. CDR3 region: CASSPLASGDTYNEQFF. DNA for the CDR3: TGTGCCAGCAGCCCTTTGGCGAGCGGGGACACCTACAATGAGCAGTTCTTC.

This chain joins TRBV10-3 and TRBJ2-5; TRBD1 or TRBD2 may be the D gene (5 bases each). CDR3 length: 15 residues. The germline CDR1 and CDR2 sequences are ENHRY and SYGVKD. V was pared by 2 bases and J by 2 bases, with 12 bases between. The CDR3 protein is CAISERGAPQETQYF. CDR3 nucleotides: TGTGCCATCAGTGAGAGGGGAGCACCTCAAGAGACCCAGTACTTC.

This sequence joins TRBV28 and TRBJ2-1; 12 bases agree with TRBD2. The germline V gene has CDR1 MDHEN and CDR2 SYDVKM. The CDR3 covers 18 residues. The junction had 8 bases not matched to a gene; V was cut back by 2 bases and J by 3 bases. The CDR3 loop reads CASSLILAGGGNYNEQFF. The CDR3 DNA is TGTGCCAGCAGTTTAATACTAGCGGGAGGAGGGAACTACAATGAGCAGTTCTTC. Based on the CDR3 plus reference TRBV28 and TRBJ2-1, the full variable domain is DVKVTQSSRYLVKRTGEKVFLECVQDMDHENMFWYRQDPGLGLRLIYFSYDVKMKEKGDIPEGYSVSREKKERFSLILESASTNQTSMYLCASSLILAGGGNYNEQFFGPGTRLTVL.

The V and J genes are TRBV6-5 and TRBJ1-1; 7 bases agree with TRBD1. With V trimmed by 8 bases and J by 0 bases, 6 bases remained unmatched. The CDR3 is made up of 14 amino acids. Germline V gene sequence: CDR1 MNHEY, CDR2 SVGAGI. CDR3 nucleotides: TGTGCCAGCGGGGAGACAGGGCTGAACACTGAAGCTTTCTTT. Translation gives CASGETGLNTEAFF.

The J gene is TRBJ2-7, the V gene TRBV2; 7 nucleotides agree with TRBD1. CDR3 size: 15 residues. Unmatched junction bases numbered 9, after V lost 5 bases and J lost 2 bases. Germline V gives CDR1 SNHLY, CDR2 FYNNEI. CDR3 nucleotides: TGTGCCAGCAGTCCCGGACAGGCCTACGCCTACGAGCAGTACTTC. As protein: CASSPGQAYAYEQYF.

In this sample, this clone is medium-sized. The gene calls are TRBV9 and TRBJ1-4; a possible D gene is TRBD1 (5 bases). The CDR3 sequence is 15 residues long. Trimming pared 0 bases from V and 5 bases from J, leaving 11 bases between. CDR1 is SGDLS, CDR2 YYNGEE, per germline. This CDR3 is CASSVGQGLNEKLFF. CDR3 in DNA: TGTGCCAGCAGCGTAGGGCAGGGCCTAAATGAAAAACTGTTTTTT.

V usage is TRBV30 and J usage is TRBJ1-6; D gene unclear. Germline V CDR1 and CDR2: GTSNPN, SVGIG (reference sequence). V was clipped by 2 bases and J by 0 bases, with 14 bases between them. The CDR3 is made up of 17 amino acids. The CDR3 nucleotides are TGTGCCTGGAGTCCTAGGACTGTGAGCTCCTATAATTCACCCCTCCACTTT. This gives the protein CAWSPRTVSSYNSPLHF.

The chain carries TRBV7-9 and TRBJ2-3, with TRBD2 as a possible D gene (5 bases). The germline V gene has CDR1 SEHNR and CDR2 FQNEAQ (reference sequence). The CDR3 totals 14 residues. The ends were cut back, 8 bases at V and 2 bases at J, with 14 bases in the middle. For the CDR3, the DNA is TGTGCCAGCCCCCGAGAGGGCAACACAGATACGCAGTATTTT. Encoded protein: CASPREGNTDTQYF.

The chain carries TRBV14 and TRBJ2-3; D not resolved. CDR1 SGHDN and CDR2 FVKESK come from the germline V gene. V lost 1 base and J lost 4, with 12 bases in between. This CDR3 region has 15 residues. The CDR3 protein is CASSQGPLMPDTQYF. The CDR3 DNA is TGTGCCAGCAGCCAAGGCCCCCTTATGCCAGATACGCAGTATTTT.

The rearrangement links TRBV30 to TRBJ2-1, with TRBD2 identical over 7 bases. Trimming removed 5 bases from V and 6 bases from J; junction bases left unmatched: 4. CDR1 GTSNPN and CDR2 SVGIG come from the germline V gene (reference sequence). The CDR3 covers 12 residues. The CDR3: CAWGLVGNEQFF. DNA for the CDR3: TGTGCCTGGGGACTAGTCGGCAATGAGCAGTTCTTC.